This TCR beta chain originates from a study of blood T cell repertoires in COVID-19. In the study overall: The study drew acute and convalescent COVID-19 samples from the United States, Italy and Spain. T cells, B-cell-depleted T cells, or PBMCs provided the cDNA or gDNA that served as material.

The authors' processing: Reference gene primers were amplified, and this amplification served to estimate nucleated cell counts. Clones were sequenced by immunoSEQ multiplex PCR, and TCRdb holds only the in-frame ones, with some missing. The DNA was the basis for D and trimming; V, J and clone size are from that table. The repertoire holds roughly 120,000 clones, with about 88% as singletons. The CDR3 totals 15 residues. The V and J ends lost 1 base and 0 bases respectively, with 9 bases between them. The germline CDR1 and CDR2 sequences are PRHDT and FYEKMQ (reference sequence). Sequencing was carried out using peripheral blood. The clonotype originates from a woman in her 70s who had recovered from COVID-19. The chain links TRBV13 to TRBJ1-1; no firm D call. The CDR3 DNA reads TGTGCCAGCAGCTTAGACGTCAGGTTGAACACTGAAGCTTTCTTT. Residues: CASSLDVRLNTEAFF.